This T cell receptor beta chain was identified in a study of blood T cell repertoires in COVID-19 (TCRdb year 2020). Context from the whole study: Samples covering the acute and convalescent phases of COVID-19 were provided by collaborators in the United States, Italy and Spain. The prospective study material was composed of cDNA or gDNA derived from T cells, B-cell-depleted T cells, or PBMCs. Deeply sampled blood TCRbeta repertoires from subjects exposed to, actively infected with, or recovered from COVID-19 were included in the dataset. The repertoires were made available in a free public database intended to serve as a resource for research on the immune response to SARS-CoV-2. The samples were drawn from two sources: the first 160 participants of the ongoing ImmuneRACE study, and about 1,300 subjects contributed by 6 global collaborators. Sample metadata almost always included a de-identified subject ID, COVID-19 status, age in years and sex. Where available, HLA class I and class II types were taken from metadata supplied by the sample provider and were not determined by assay-based typing. The paper's findings and limits, for the study overall: The quantity of clinical and demographic metadata differed by source and by participant and was supplied without curation.

Each collaborating institution followed its own protocols to collect whole blood in K2EDTA tubes. For TCRbeta analysis, collaborator samples were shipped as frozen whole blood, as isolated PBMCs, or as DNA extracted from either sample type. CDR1 and CDR2, per the germline V gene, are SGHRS and YFSETQ. V loses 6 bases, J loses 0 bases, and the germline ends lie 11 bases apart. From the cysteine up to the phenylalanine, the CDR3 has a length of 14 residues. Of all the DNA, just the CDR3 is kept, 42 bases in frame from base 1. TCRbeta CDR3 regions were amplified from genomic DNA using the immunoSEQ Assay, a bias-controlled multiplex PCR. The study's processing was this. The number of nucleated cells in each sample was estimated by amplification of reference gene primers within the assay. To quantify the absolute abundance of each unique TCRbeta CDR3 rearrangement, sequence reads were collapsed and filtered. Productive Simpson clonality was computed per sample as the square root of Simpson's diversity index over productive rearrangements. TCRdb obtained this table from immuneACCESS and retained in-frame rearrangements with V and J assigned. These tables miss some clones; where compared with another copy, unresolved V genes account for less than half of the shortfall, and the remainder is unexplained. The DNA gave D and trimming, while V, J and clone size come from that table. The sample profile shows about 490,000 clones; 75% to 90% of them were found once. Jointly, the top ten make up 3.2% of the sample.

Note on this clone: Its antigen is unknown. No base-level quality is on record; no much larger clone is a single base apart.

The clonotype comes from a human donor in a cohort sampled during active COVID-19. The sequence links TRBV5-1 to TRBJ2-3, and perhaps TRBD2 as D gene, on 5 matching bases. The sequencing sample was made of peripheral blood. For the CDR3, the sequence is CASKWELSTDTQYF. In nucleotide form, the sequence is TGCGCCAGCAAATGGGAGCTCAGCACAGATACGCAGTATTTT.